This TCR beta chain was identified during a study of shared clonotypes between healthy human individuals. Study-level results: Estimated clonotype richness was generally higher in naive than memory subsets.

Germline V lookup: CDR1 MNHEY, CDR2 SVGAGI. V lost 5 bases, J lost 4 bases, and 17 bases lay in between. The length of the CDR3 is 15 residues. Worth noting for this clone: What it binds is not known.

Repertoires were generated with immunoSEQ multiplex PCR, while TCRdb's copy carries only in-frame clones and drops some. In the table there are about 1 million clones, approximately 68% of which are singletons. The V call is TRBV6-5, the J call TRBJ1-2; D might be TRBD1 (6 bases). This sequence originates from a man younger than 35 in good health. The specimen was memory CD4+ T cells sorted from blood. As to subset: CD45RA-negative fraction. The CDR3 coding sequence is TGTGCCAGCAGTAAGATGGGGGCGCGAAGCTATGGCTACACCTTC. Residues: CASSKMGARSYGYTF.